Listed here are 3 T cell receptor beta chains from one sample, sequenced in a study of cytomegalovirus exposure and HLA in healthy donors. Primers: 60 Vbeta forward and 13 Jbeta reverse. Method: immunoSEQ multiplex PCR; TCRdb's copy keeps in-frame clones and lacks some. The repertoire includes 110,000 to 150,000 clones, around 10% of them detected once, and 1.8% sits in the top ten. Sequenced input: PBMCs. The receptors were gathered from a male donor in good health and CMV-seronegative.

This clone was picked up a small number of times. The gene calls are TRBV4-1 and TRBJ2-2, with TRBD1 identical over 8 bases. V lost 3 bases and J lost 14; bases outside the gene matches: 8. This CDR3 has 13 residues. Germline V gives CDR1 MGHRA, CDR2 YSYEKL. The CDR3 is CASSQSDRAYLFF. In DNA, the CDR3 is TGCGCCAGCAGCCAGTCGGACAGGGCATATCTGTTTTTT.

As for this clone: The sample has other DNA sequences that encode this CDR3 too. The chain joins TRBV20-1 to TRBJ2-5, with D perhaps matching TRBD2 (5 bases). This CDR3 has 11 amino acids. Germline loops: CDR1 DFQATT, CDR2 SNEGSKA (reference sequence). Trimming took off 6 bases at V and 5 bases at J, with 10 bases between the two ends. As DNA, the CDR3 is TGCAGTGCGAAGGGAGTGGAGACCCAGTACTTC. This encodes CSAKGVETQYF.

This chain joins TRBV7-7 and TRBJ2-5, with 9 nucleotides matching TRBD1. The CDR3 is 17 amino acids. V shed 1 base and J 5 bases; nucleotides not matched to a gene: 11. In germline, CDR1 is SSHAT, CDR2 FNYEAQ (reference sequence). CDR3: CASSLGSGRDRVETQYF. The CDR3 DNA follows: TGTGCCAGCAGCTTAGGGTCTGGGAGGGACAGGGTTGAGACCCAGTACTTC. Combining the CDR3 with reference TRBV7-7 and TRBJ2-5 gives the whole variable domain GAGVSQSPRYKVTKRGQDVTLRCDPISSHATLYWYQQALGQGPEFLTYFNYEAQPDKSGLPSDRFSAERPEGSISTLTIQRTEQRDSAMYRCASSLGSGRDRVETQYFGPGTRLLVL.